One sample yielded the 5 T cell receptor beta chains listed below, sequenced in a study of CD4 T cells in relation to SARS-CoV-2 and coronaviruses. These receptors' antigens are unknown. The unexposed donors gave CD4+ T cells in 2011-2018, prior to COVID-19. Isolation of CD4+ T cells took place after less than 11 days in culture. The data were produced by immunoSEQ multiplex PCR, yet TCRdb's version contains in-frame clones alone and is incomplete. The data show tens of thousands of clones, 72% seen once. Sample: CD4+ T cells from PBMCs, cultured in vitro. These TCRs come from a human donor in good health.

In its sample, this clone was seen a few times. This sequence joins TRBV7-2 and TRBJ2-3, with TRBD2 identical over 7 bases. The V gene end was trimmed by 5 bases and the J gene end by 6 bases; junction bases not matched to a gene: 14. The CDR3 contains 16 residues. Germline assignment: CDR1 SGHTA and CDR2 FQGNSA. CDR3 DNA: TGTGCCAGCAGCCCCCGGGGAGCGGGAAGTGGGGATACGCAGTATTTT. Translating it yields CASSPRGAGSGDTQYF.

The chain links TRBV19 to TRBJ2-1; 8 bases agree with TRBD2. The germline gives CDR1 LNHDA, CDR2 SQIVND (reference sequence). The CDR3 has 20 amino acids. Trimming took 5 bases from V and 7 from J; bases not matched to a gene: 25. The CDR3 loop reads CASSLLAPSPGGGRGNEQFF. For the CDR3, the DNA is TGTGCCAGTAGTCTTCTGGCCCCTTCCCCTGGCGGGGGGAGAGGTAATGAGCAGTTCTTC.

The genes are TRBV5-1 and TRBJ2-2; the match to TRBD1 covers 8 bases. Germline values: CDR1 SGHRS, CDR2 YFSETQ. The CDR3 runs to 14 residues. V gave up 8 bases and J gave up 0 bases; unmatched junction bases: 3. CDR3 nucleotides: TGCGCCAGTATGACAGGGGCGAACACCGGGGAGCTGTTTTTT. This encodes CASMTGANTGELFF.

The genes are TRBV5-1 and TRBJ1-1; the match to TRBD1 covers 11 bases. Germline V gene data show CDR1 as SGHRS and CDR2 as YFSETQ. The junction had 5 bases not matched to a gene; V was cut back by 5 bases and J by 5 bases. The CDR3 extends over 14 amino acids. The CDR3 sequence: CASRTGTGGTEAFF. The CDR3 DNA reads as TGCGCCAGCAGGACCGGGACAGGGGGGACTGAAGCTTTCTTT.

This chain joins TRBV4-1 and TRBJ1-4; D might be TRBD1 (6 bases). The germline V gene has CDR1 MGHRA and CDR2 YSYEKL. Trimming removed 1 base at V and 7 bases at J, with 10 bases between. CDR3 size: 14 residues. The CDR3 loop is CASSQGGAPEKLFF. The CDR3, as DNA: TGCGCCAGCAGCCAAGGGGGGGCGCCTGAAAAACTGTTTTTT.